These 31 T cell receptor beta chains were all obtained from the same sample, sequenced in a study of graft-versus-host responses after intestinal transplantation. TCRdb's table, derived via immunoSEQ multiplex PCR, lists solely in-frame clones and lacks some. The sample lists 41,000 or so clones, roughly 96% occurring once. These TCRs' antigens remain unknown. Sequences were derived from unstimulated CD8+ T cells sorted from spleen or lymph node cells, sampled before transplant. The receptor source for this set is a human donor who was the organ donor for an intestinal transplant.

The rearrangement uses TRBV5-5 and TRBJ2-1; 9 nucleotides agree with TRBD2. The germline V gene has CDR1 SGHKS and CDR2 YYEKEE (reference sequence). The CDR3 is 16 residues long. Trimming at V came to 5 bases and at J to 10 bases, leaving 16 bases not matched to a gene. The CDR3 bases are TGTGCCAGCAGTCCCACTCCCGGGACTAGCTTTACGGAGCAGTTCTTC. Protein: CASSPTPGTSFTEQFF.

The chain has TRBV4-3 and TRBJ2-3; no firm D call. V dropped 3 bases and J dropped 11 bases, with 21 bases sitting between them. The germline gives CDR1 LGHNA, CDR2 YSLEER. The CDR3 contains 15 residues. CDR3 residues: CASSQSPLARSWQYF. The CDR3 DNA follows: TGCGCCAGCAGCCAGTCCCCCCTGGCTCGGTCCTGGCAGTATTTT.

This chain connects TRBV4-3 to TRBJ2-4; no clear D gene. The CDR3 has 14 amino acids. Germline V gene lookup returns CDR1 LGHNA and CDR2 YSLEER. V lost 4 bases, J lost 0 bases, and 7 bases lay in between. The CDR3 coding sequence is TGCGCCAGCAGCCCAGCCTTAGCCAAAAACATTCAGTACTTC. Protein sequence: CASSPALAKNIQYF.

CDR3 sequence: CASSPGGSEKLFF. The DNA of the CDR3 is TGTGCCAGCAGCCCGGGGGGTAGTGAAAAACTGTTTTTT. The V and J genes are TRBV7-9 and TRBJ1-4, with D possibly being TRBD1 (5 bases). The CDR3 consists of 13 residues. The germline V and J ends were trimmed by 5 bases and 7 bases, with 11 bases remaining between them. Germline loops: CDR1 SEHNR, CDR2 FQNEAQ (reference sequence).

This sequence joins TRBV7-8 and TRBJ2-2, with a weak D call TRBD1 (6 bases). This CDR3 has 14 residues. Germline CDR1 and CDR2: SGHVS and FQNEAQ. V was pared by 6 bases and J by 4 bases, with 12 bases between. CDR3 amino acids: CASSTQGSTGELFF. Written as DNA, the CDR3 is TGTGCCAGCAGTACACAGGGTTCCACCGGGGAGCTGTTTTTT. Full variable domain (missing parts from reference TRBV7-8 and TRBJ2-2): GAGVSQSPRYKVAKRGQDVALRCDPISGHVSLFWYQQALGQGPEFLTYFQNEAQLDKSGLPSDRFFAERPEGSVSTLKIQRTQQEDSAVYLCASSTQGSTGELFFGEGSRLTVL.

The J gene is TRBJ1-1, the V gene TRBV19; no definite D call. The CDR3 consists of 13 residues. V shed 0 bases and J shed 4 bases, with 6 bases lying between them. Germline CDR1 reads LNHDA; CDR2 reads SQIVND (reference sequence). DNA for the CDR3: TGTGCCAGTAGTATAGACCCGAGCACTGAAGCTTTCTTT. This codes for CASSIDPSTEAFF.

The chain recombines TRBV6-5 with TRBJ1-5, with D possibly TRBD1 on 5 matching bases. Germline V gene sequence: CDR1 MNHEY, CDR2 SVGAGI. The ends were cut back, 5 bases at V and 5 bases at J, with 13 bases in the middle. The CDR3 covers 14 residues. The CDR3 coding sequence is TGTGCCAGCAGTGAATGGGGGGTGGATCAGCCCCAGCATTTT. Encoded protein: CASSEWGVDQPQHF.

This clone has more than one count but fewer than ten. This chain joins TRBV2 and TRBJ2-5, with 8 bases lining up with TRBD1. Germline CDR1 and CDR2: SNHLY and FYNNEI. CDR3 length: 13 residues. The V and J ends lost 4 bases and 6 bases, in that order; junction bases with no gene match: 4. CDR3 DNA sequence: TGTGCCAGCAGTGGAGACAGGGGACAGACCCAGTACTTC. The encoded protein is CASSGDRGQTQYF.

The chain has TRBV7-9 and TRBJ2-1; D is possibly TRBD1 or TRBD2 (6 bases each). This CDR3 has 14 residues. CDR1 and CDR2 from the germline V gene are SEHNR and FQNEAQ (reference sequence). Trimming stripped 8 bases from V and 4 bases from J, with 15 bases between. CDR3 coding DNA: TGTGCCAGCGACATGGGGGGCGGGTACAATGAGCAGTTCTTC. Translated, it gives CASDMGGGYNEQFF.

The chain joins TRBV15 to TRBJ2-7, with 11 nucleotides matching TRBD1. The J segment lost 0 bases and the V segment lost 1 base, leaving 11 bases of the junction unmatched. The germline gives CDR1 LNHNV, CDR2 YYDKDF (reference sequence). The CDR3 has 19 residues. CDR3 DNA: TGTGCCACCAGCAGAGGTCGGACAGGGGGCTCCCTATACTCCTACGAGCAGTACTTC. Encoded protein: CATSRGRTGGSLYSYEQYF.

The chain is built from TRBV28 and TRBJ1-5, with D uncertain. The length of the CDR3 is 11 residues. Trimming shortened V by 3 bases and J by 6 bases, and 3 bases separated the two germline ends. Germline V gene lookup returns CDR1 MDHEN and CDR2 SYDVKM. CDR3 amino acids: CASSFTQPQHF. The DNA for the CDR3 is TGTGCCAGCAGTTTTACTCAGCCCCAGCATTTT.

This sequence joins TRBV4-3 and TRBJ2-6; D tentatively reads TRBD1 or TRBD2 (5 bases each). The CDR3 runs 16 residues. Germline V gives CDR1 LGHNA, CDR2 YSLEER. V lost 0 bases and J 4 bases, leaving 10 bases between the germline ends. This CDR3 is CASSQELGTGANVLTF. CDR3 bases: TGCGCCAGCAGCCAAGAGCTGGGGACGGGGGCCAACGTCCTGACTTTC.

This chain joins TRBV6-5 and TRBJ2-1; 10 bases map to TRBD2. The germline CDR1 and CDR2 sequences are MNHEY and SVGAGI. Trimming cost V 4 bases and J 13 bases; bases outside gene matches: 7. The CDR3 covers 13 residues. The CDR3 sequence: CASSSVVAGGQFF. CDR3 DNA: TGTGCCAGCAGTTCCGTAGTAGCGGGGGGCCAGTTCTTC.

The genes are TRBV6-6 and TRBJ1-5, with 7 bases lining up with TRBD1. This CDR3 has 13 amino acids. The trim removed 4 bases at V and 6 bases at J, leaving 3 bases unmatched. The V gene's germline CDR1 is MNHNY and CDR2 SVGAGI (reference sequence). CDR3 nucleotides: TGTGCCAGCAGTTCAGGGGGATCTCAGCCCCAGCATTTT. As protein: CASSSGGSQPQHF.

Points on this clone: The same CDR3 can be traced to other DNA sequences in this sample. V gene TRBV19 combines with J gene TRBJ1-5, with D hard to call. The CDR3 spans 16 residues. Looked up from germline, CDR1 is LNHDA and CDR2 is SQIVND (reference sequence). Trimming left V 6 bases short and J 4 bases short, with 19 bases between. CDR3 nucleotide sequence: TGTGCCAGTAGCATGGGTAACGGGATCGGGAATCAGCCCCAGCATTTT. Protein: CASSMGNGIGNQPQHF.

V is TRBV30 and J is TRBJ1-1; D possibly corresponds to TRBD1 (6 bases). Trimming stripped 5 bases from V and 0 bases from J, with 10 bases between. This CDR3 is 13 amino acids long. The germline gives CDR1 GTSNPN, CDR2 SVGIG (reference sequence). The CDR3 sequence: CAWADSLNTEAFF. The CDR3 DNA sequence: TGTGCCTGGGCGGACAGCTTGAACACTGAAGCTTTCTTT.

V usage is TRBV19 and J usage is TRBJ2-1; D unclear. The germline CDR1 and CDR2 sequences are LNHDA and SQIVND (reference sequence). V was trimmed by 2 bases and J by 9 bases, leaving 11 bases between them. The CDR3 totals 13 residues. CDR3 in DNA: TGTGCCAGTAGTATATGGGCGCCTACTGAGCAGTTCTTC. This encodes CASSIWAPTEQFF.

This clone was picked up a small number of times. The chain couples TRBV19 to TRBJ1-4; D unclear. With 5 bases removed from V and 6 bases from J, the gap between germline ends came to 16 bases. The CDR3 loop spans 15 amino acids. Germline values: CDR1 LNHDA, CDR2 SQIVND (reference sequence). In nucleotides, the CDR3 is TGTGCCAGTAGTCCCGTCGAGGTGGTAGATGAAAAACTGTTTTTT. Amino acids: CASSPVEVVDEKLFF.

The V and J genes are TRBV5-1 and TRBJ2-7; 10 bases map to TRBD1. CDR3 size: 15 residues. After removal of 2 bases from V and 2 bases from J, the junction contained 4 bases not matched to a gene. Germline lookup yields CDR1 SGHRS and CDR2 YFSETQ. The CDR3 bases are TGCGCCAGCAGCTTTGGACAGGGGGTGCCCTACGAGCAGTACTTC. The encoded protein is CASSFGQGVPYEQYF.

The chain is built from TRBV4-1 and TRBJ1-5; maybe TRBD1 (5 bases). V dropped 2 bases and J dropped 1 base, with 15 bases sitting between them. In germline, CDR1 is MGHRA, CDR2 YSYEKL. The CDR3 sequence is 17 residues long. The CDR3 is CASSQIPLWGSNQPQHF. The DNA of the CDR3 is TGCGCCAGCAGCCAAATCCCCCTGTGGGGGAGCAATCAGCCCCAGCATTTT.

The chain is built from TRBV29-1 and TRBJ1-5; D not resolved. The germline V gene has CDR1 SQVTM and CDR2 ANQGSEA. Trimming shortened V by 5 bases and J by 0 bases, and 11 bases separated the two germline ends. This CDR3 region has 14 residues. This chain's CDR3 is CSVITTDSNQPQHF. In DNA, the CDR3 is TGCAGCGTTATAACGACGGATAGCAATCAGCCCCAGCATTTT.

The chain has TRBV19 and TRBJ2-7; no reliable D call. Trimming removed 4 bases at V and 5 bases at J, with 12 bases between. The germline CDR1 and CDR2 sequences are LNHDA and SQIVND (reference sequence). The CDR3 loop spans 13 amino acids. The CDR3 reads CASSTNSVHEQYF. The CDR3 DNA follows: TGTGCCAGTAGTACTAACAGTGTCCACGAGCAGTACTTC.

The chain links TRBV9 to TRBJ2-3, with D possibly being TRBD2 (5 bases). This CDR3 spans 16 amino acids. V was trimmed by 4 bases and J by 0 bases, leaving 15 bases between them. Germline V gene sequence: CDR1 SGDLS, CDR2 YYNGEE. This chain's CDR3 is CASSPVEGPSTDTQYF. The CDR3 nucleotides are TGTGCCAGCAGCCCCGTTGAGGGCCCAAGCACAGATACGCAGTATTTT. Full variable domain (missing parts from reference TRBV9 and TRBJ2-3): DSGVTQTPKHLITATGQRVTLRCSPRSGDLSVYWYQQSLDQGLQFLIQYYNGEERAKGNILERFSAQQFPDLHSELNLSSLELGDSALYFCASSPVEGPSTDTQYFGPGTRLTVL.

This chain joins TRBV4-3 and TRBJ2-1; maybe TRBD1 (6 bases). This CDR3 is built from 19 residues. Trimming took off 2 bases at V and 6 bases at J, with 26 bases between the two ends. Looked up from germline, CDR1 is LGHNA and CDR2 is YSLEER. CDR3 protein: CASSQIPTPADTGRNEQFF. DNA of the CDR3: TGCGCCAGCAGCCAAATCCCCACACCCGCCGATACAGGGCGCAATGAGCAGTTCTTC.

This chain uses TRBV7-6 with TRBJ2-7; the D gene is possibly TRBD2 (6 bases). Germline V CDR1 and CDR2: SGHVS, FNYEAQ. The CDR3 runs to 13 residues. Trimming stripped 2 bases from V and 3 bases from J, with 8 bases between. The CDR3 region has the DNA TGTGCCAGCAGCTTATGGCGGGACTACGAGCAGTACTTC. Protein sequence: CASSLWRDYEQYF.

The genes are TRBV4-3 and TRBJ1-2; D is ambiguous. Trimming shortened V by 1 base and J by 7 bases, and 1 base separated the two germline ends. CDR3 length equals 10 residues. Germline CDR1 LGHNA, CDR2 YSLEER. In DNA form, the CDR3 reads TGCGCCAGCAGCCAAGGTGGCTACACCTTC. It specifies CASSQGGYTF.

This chain links TRBV19 with TRBJ2-7; D is perhaps TRBD1 (6 bases). V was trimmed by 3 bases and J by 2 bases, leaving 11 bases between them. The CDR3 covers 14 residues. CDR1 is LNHDA, CDR2 SQIVND, per germline (reference sequence). DNA of the CDR3: TGTGCCAGTAGTATGGGGGCAGGCCCCTACGAGCAGTACTTC. It translates to CASSMGAGPYEQYF.

This chain connects TRBV27 to TRBJ2-5, with 7 bases that match TRBD1. Germline CDR1 is MNHEY and CDR2 is SMNVEV (reference sequence). This CDR3 has 15 residues. Unmatched junction bases numbered 4, after V lost 1 base and J lost 2 bases. The CDR3 sequence: CASSLWGQTQETQYF. In DNA form, the CDR3 reads TGTGCCAGCAGTTTATGGGGACAGACACAAGAGACCCAGTACTTC.

The chain links TRBV7-3 to TRBJ2-1; no clear D gene. The CDR3 loop spans 18 amino acids. Trimming took 2 bases from V and 5 from J, leaving 22 bases between them. The germline CDR1 and CDR2 sequences are SGHTA and FQGTGA. CDR3 amino acids: CASSLFGRAEQINNEQFF. Written as DNA, the CDR3 is TGTGCCAGCAGCTTATTTGGTCGGGCGGAACAGATTAACAATGAGCAGTTCTTC.

The chain links TRBV7-8 to TRBJ1-6; 8 bases align to TRBD1. Trimming took 3 bases from V and 15 from J; bases not matched to a gene: 1. The CDR3 covers 11 residues. CDR1 and CDR2 from the germline V gene are SGHVS and FQNEAQ. The CDR3 loop is CASSFRGLLHF. CDR3 bases: TGTGCCAGCAGCTTCAGGGGGCTCCTCCACTTT.

V and J are TRBV30 and TRBJ1-5; D uncertain. The CDR3 is 12 residues long. The ends were cut back, 4 bases at V and 0 bases at J, with 4 bases in the middle. Germline V gene data show CDR1 as GTSNPN and CDR2 as SVGIG (reference sequence). The CDR3 DNA reads as TGTGCCTGGAATGGTAGCAATCAGCCCCAGCATTTT. Translation gives CAWNGSNQPQHF.